Listed below are T cell receptor beta chains from one sample, sequenced in a study of CD8+ T cells in alopecia areata. Measured with immunoSEQ multiplex PCR; TCRdb has only the in-frame clones, and not every one. The sample records 30,000 to 40,000 clones, about 83% being singletons. Material for sequencing was NKG2D-low CD8+ T cells sorted from blood. The source of these receptors is a human donor with alopecia areata. The CDR3 runs from the conserved cysteine through the conserved F or W.

v_call: TRBV29-1
cdr3_aa: CSVDKTGDLNTEAFF

v_call: TRBV7-8
cdr3_aa: CASSLFGVDTDTQYF

v_call: TRBV4-3
cdr3_aa: CASSPSGETQYF

v_call: TRBV29-1
cdr3_aa: CSVEGLNTEAFF

v_call: TRBV7-9
cdr3_aa: CASSLTDTNQPQHF

v_call: TRBV28
cdr3_aa: CASSLFSLGRGDRDIQYF

v_call: TRBV2
cdr3_aa: CASSGQWLGNTIYF

v_call: TRBV4-3
cdr3_aa: CASSQDRGLDNEQFF

v_call: TRBV6-4
cdr3_aa: CASSDSPGLAGSDTQYF

v_call: TRBV7-2
cdr3_aa: CASSPDYLRGPVYGYTF

v_call: TRBV19
cdr3_aa: CASNDILGGPDTQYF

v_call: TRBV27
cdr3_aa: CASRGLAGLNEQFF

v_call: TRBV6-1
cdr3_aa: CASSLEHGGVYEQYF

v_call: TRBV7-3
cdr3_aa: CASSPINTDTQYF

v_call: TRBV27
cdr3_aa: CASSSRQGDYGYTF

v_call: TRBV25-1
cdr3_aa: CASSTAGGTDTQYF

v_call: TRBV27
cdr3_aa: CASSVRDRVREQYF

v_call: TRBV4-1
cdr3_aa: CASSYSSGYEQYF

v_call: TRBV27
cdr3_aa: CASLGLAGASYNEQFF

v_call: TRBV4-1
cdr3_aa: CASSQDWPGINTEAFF

v_call: TRBV29-1
cdr3_aa: CSAGQGLYEQYF

v_call: TRBV29-1
cdr3_aa: CSVVVVGLAGGDPSTDTQYF

v_call: TRBV7-2
cdr3_aa: CASSPKMTPSMVTQYF

v_call: TRBV30
cdr3_aa: CAWSPTGRLETQYF

v_call: TRBV27
cdr3_aa: CASSVGQLYEQYF

v_call: TRBV2
cdr3_aa: CASSITAYQETQYF

v_call: TRBV6-6
cdr3_aa: CASSYRDNNSPLHF

v_call: TRBV29-1
cdr3_aa: CSHKAWENNEQFF

v_call: TRBV29-1
cdr3_aa: CSVEDRGTYEQYF

v_call: TRBV29-1
cdr3_aa: CSVVSPFASTDTQYF

v_call: TRBV7-9
cdr3_aa: CASSFTGADYGYTF

v_call: TRBV5-1
cdr3_aa: CASRLAGGPTYEQYF

v_call: TRBV29-1
cdr3_aa: CSVSDRASSYEQYF

v_call: TRBV6-4
cdr3_aa: CASSDSTSATPQFF

v_call: TRBV27
cdr3_aa: CASSLVGTDTQYF

v_call: TRBV9
cdr3_aa: CASSVGMGGSFYEQYF

v_call: TRBV7-8
cdr3_aa: CASSPETQAGYNEQFF

v_call: TRBV27
cdr3_aa: CASSYRTGLNTEAFF

v_call: TRBV9
cdr3_aa: CASSVPPPGQRYYEQYF

v_call: TRBV6-6
cdr3_aa: CASSKESNIQYF

v_call: TRBV19
cdr3_aa: CASSIGGASNQPQHF

v_call: TRBV5-4
cdr3_aa: CASSPPGDYGYTF

v_call: TRBV29-1
cdr3_aa: CSVTGQATNEKLFF

v_call: TRBV23-1
cdr3_aa: CASSQSRDPQTDTQYF

v_call: TRBV15
cdr3_aa: CATSREQGVYEQYF

v_call: TRBV27
cdr3_aa: CASSLIRTVSTDTQYF

v_call: TRBV4-2
cdr3_aa: CASSHPGANTEAFF

v_call: TRBV27
cdr3_aa: CASSLSSGEPYGYTF

v_call: TRBV7-9
cdr3_aa: CASSFGRDDIETQYF

v_call: TRBV6-5
cdr3_aa: CASSYFEGSTDTQYF

v_call: TRBV19
cdr3_aa: CASSQFWRGGDEQFF

v_call: TRBV29-1
cdr3_aa: CSVEVGGSYEQFF

v_call: TRBV7-9
cdr3_aa: CASSLAGRPNEKLFF